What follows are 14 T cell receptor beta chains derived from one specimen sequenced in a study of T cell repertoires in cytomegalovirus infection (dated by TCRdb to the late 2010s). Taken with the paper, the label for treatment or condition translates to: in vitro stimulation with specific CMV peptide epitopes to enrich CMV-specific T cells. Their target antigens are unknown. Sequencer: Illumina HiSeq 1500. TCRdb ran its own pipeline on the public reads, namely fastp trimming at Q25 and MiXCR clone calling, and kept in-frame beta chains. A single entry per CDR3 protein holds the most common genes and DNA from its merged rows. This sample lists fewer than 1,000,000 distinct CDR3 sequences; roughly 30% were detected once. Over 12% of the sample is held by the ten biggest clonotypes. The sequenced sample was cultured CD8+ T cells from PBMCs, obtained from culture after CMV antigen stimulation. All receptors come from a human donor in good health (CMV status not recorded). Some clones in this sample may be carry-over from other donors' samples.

CDR3 in DNA: TGTGCCAGCAGTGAAAGGACAGGGATCATGCAGACCCAGTACTTC. Translated: CASSERTGIMQTQYF. V gene TRBV28 combines with J gene TRBJ2-5; 8 nucleotides agree with TRBD1. CDR3 length: 15 residues. Trimming at V came to 5 bases and at J to 6 bases, leaving 11 bases not matched to a gene. Germline V gene sequence: CDR1 MDHEN, CDR2 SYDVKM.

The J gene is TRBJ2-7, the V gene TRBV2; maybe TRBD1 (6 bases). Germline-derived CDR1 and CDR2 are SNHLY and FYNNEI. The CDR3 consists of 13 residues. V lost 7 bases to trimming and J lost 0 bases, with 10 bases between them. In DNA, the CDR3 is TGTGCCAGCACCGGGACAATCTCCTACGAGCAGTACTTC. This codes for CASTGTISYEQYF.

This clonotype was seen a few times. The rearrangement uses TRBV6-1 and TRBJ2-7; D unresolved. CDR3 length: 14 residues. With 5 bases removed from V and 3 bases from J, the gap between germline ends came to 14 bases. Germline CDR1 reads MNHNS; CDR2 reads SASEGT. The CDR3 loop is CASSRPSNRYEQYV. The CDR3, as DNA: TGTGCCAGCAGTAGGCCGTCAAACCGCTACGAGCAGTACGTC.

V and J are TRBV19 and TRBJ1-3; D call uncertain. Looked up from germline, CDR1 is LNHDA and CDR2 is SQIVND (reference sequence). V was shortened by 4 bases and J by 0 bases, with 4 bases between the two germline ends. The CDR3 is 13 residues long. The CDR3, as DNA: TGTGCCAGTAGTAAAAGCTCTGGAAACACCATATATTTT. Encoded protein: CASSKSSGNTIYF.

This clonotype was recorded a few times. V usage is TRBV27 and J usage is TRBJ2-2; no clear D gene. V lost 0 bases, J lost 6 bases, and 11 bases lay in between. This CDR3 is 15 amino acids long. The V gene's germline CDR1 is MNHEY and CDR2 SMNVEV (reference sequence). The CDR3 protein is CASSLSSRRAGELFF. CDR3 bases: TGTGCCAGCAGTTTATCGTCCCGGCGCGCCGGGGAGCTGTTTTTT.

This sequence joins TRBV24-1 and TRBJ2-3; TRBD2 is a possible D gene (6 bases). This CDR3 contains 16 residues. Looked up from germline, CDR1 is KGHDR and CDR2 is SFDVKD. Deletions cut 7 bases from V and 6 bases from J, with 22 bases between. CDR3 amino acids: CATSAGSGFMADTQYF. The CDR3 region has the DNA TGTGCCACCAGCGCGGGGTCAGGGTTTATGGCGGATACGCAGTATTTT.

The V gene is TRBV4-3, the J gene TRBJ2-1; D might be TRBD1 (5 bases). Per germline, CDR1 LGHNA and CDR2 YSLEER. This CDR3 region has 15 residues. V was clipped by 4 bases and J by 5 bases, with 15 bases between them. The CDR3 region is CASSPLTQGHNEQFF. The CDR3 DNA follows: TGCGCCAGCAGCCCCCTCACCCAGGGCCACAATGAGCAGTTCTTC.

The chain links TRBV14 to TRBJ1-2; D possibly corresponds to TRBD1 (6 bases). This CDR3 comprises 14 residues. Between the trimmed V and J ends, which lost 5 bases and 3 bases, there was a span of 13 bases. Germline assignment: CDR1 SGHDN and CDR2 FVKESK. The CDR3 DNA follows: TGTGCCAGCAGCATCTCCGGGACACACTATGGCTACACCTTC. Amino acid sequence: CASSISGTHYGYTF.

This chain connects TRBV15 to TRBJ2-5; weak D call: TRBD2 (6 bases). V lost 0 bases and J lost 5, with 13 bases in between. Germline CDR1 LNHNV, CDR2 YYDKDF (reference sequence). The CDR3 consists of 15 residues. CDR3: CATSRDPAGSETQYF. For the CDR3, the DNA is TGTGCCACCAGCAGAGATCCGGCGGGGTCGGAGACCCAGTACTTC.

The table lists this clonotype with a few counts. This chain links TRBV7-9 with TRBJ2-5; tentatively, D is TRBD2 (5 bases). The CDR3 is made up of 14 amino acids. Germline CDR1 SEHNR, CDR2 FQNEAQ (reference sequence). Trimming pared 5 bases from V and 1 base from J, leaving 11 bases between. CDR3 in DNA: TGTGCCAGCAGCACCCTTCGGGGCCAAGAGACCCAGTACTTC. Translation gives CASSTLRGQETQYF.

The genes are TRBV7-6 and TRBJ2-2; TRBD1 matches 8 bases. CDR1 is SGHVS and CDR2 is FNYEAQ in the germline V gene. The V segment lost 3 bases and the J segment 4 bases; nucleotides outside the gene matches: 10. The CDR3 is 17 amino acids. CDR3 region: CASSFPLTGEITGELFF. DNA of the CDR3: TGTGCCAGCAGCTTTCCATTGACAGGGGAAATCACCGGGGAGCTGTTTTTT.

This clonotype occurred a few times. The CDR3 bases are TGTGCCAGCAGTTTAGTTGGTAAATCTTCACCCCTCCACTTT. This encodes CASSLVGKSSPLHF. J is TRBJ1-6 and V is TRBV27; no clear D. The CDR3 is made up of 14 amino acids. Germline values: CDR1 MNHEY, CDR2 SMNVEV (reference sequence). V gave up 2 bases and J gave up 9 bases, with 11 bases separating them.

CDR3 bases: TGTGCCAGCAGTTACCAGGGACTAGGGACTGAAGCTTTCTTT. Protein: CASSYQGLGTEAFF. The rearrangement links TRBV6-5 to TRBJ1-1; D is perhaps TRBD1 (5 bases). Looked up from germline, CDR1 is MNHEY and CDR2 is SVGAGI. The CDR3 totals 14 residues. V was clipped by 2 bases and J by 5 bases, with 12 bases between them.

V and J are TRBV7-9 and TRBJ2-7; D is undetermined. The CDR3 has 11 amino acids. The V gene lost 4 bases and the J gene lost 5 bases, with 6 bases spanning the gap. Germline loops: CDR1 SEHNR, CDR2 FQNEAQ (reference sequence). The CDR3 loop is CASSYSHEQYF. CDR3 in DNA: TGTGCCAGCAGCTATTCCCACGAGCAGTACTTC.